The 16 T cell receptor beta chains in this list originate from one sample, sequenced in a study of T cell changes during pregnancy in multiple sclerosis. Only in-frame clones appear in the TCRdb table, and some are missing; sequencing was by immunoSEQ multiplex PCR. The table records roughly 87,000 clones, around 93% of them present only once. Sequencing was performed on peripheral blood, taken in the third trimester of pregnancy. The receptors were gathered from a female donor in good health, enrolled as a control in a pregnancy study.

The count of this clone is one. The V and J genes are TRBV14 and TRBJ2-7, with 7 bases identical to TRBD2. Looked up from germline, CDR1 is SGHDN and CDR2 is FVKESK. This CDR3 region has 19 residues. After removal of 0 bases from V and 6 bases from J, the junction contained 20 bases not matched to a gene. The chain's CDR3 is CASSQDFPNSGGSFREQYF. The DNA for the CDR3 is TGTGCCAGCAGCCAAGATTTCCCCAATAGCGGCGGGAGTTTCCGCGAGCAGTACTTC. Drawing the rest from reference TRBV14 and TRBJ2-7, the complete variable domain is EAGVTQFPSHSVIEKGQTVTLRCDPISGHDNLYWYRRVMGKEIKFLLHFVKESKQDESGMPNNRFLAERTGGTYSTLKVQPAELEDSGVYFCASSQDFPNSGGSFREQYFGPGTRLTVT.

The chain joins TRBV28 to TRBJ2-7; D may be TRBD2 (6 bases). The CDR3 covers 11 residues. The germline V and J ends were trimmed by 11 bases and 3 bases, with 11 bases remaining between them. Germline-derived CDR1 and CDR2 are MDHEN and SYDVKM. CDR3 residues: CAGGNSYEQYF. The CDR3 DNA reads TGTGCCGGAGGGAACAGCTACGAGCAGTACTTC.

The chain has TRBV2 and TRBJ1-1; D is unclear. The V end lost 7 bases, the J end lost 2 bases, and 11 bases lay between the germline ends. Germline values: CDR1 SNHLY, CDR2 FYNNEI. The CDR3 has 13 residues. In nucleotides, the CDR3 is TGTGCCAGCACCCTGTCTCTAAACACTGAAGCTTTCTTT. Translation: CASTLSLNTEAFF.

V gene TRBV20-1 combines with J gene TRBJ1-1, with D possibly TRBD1 on 6 matching bases. CDR1 and CDR2 (germline): DFQATT, SNEGSKA (reference sequence). This CDR3 is built from 11 residues. The CDR3 here is CLPQGRPEAFF. Written as DNA, the CDR3 is TGCCTCCCTCAGGGGAGACCTGAAGCTTTCTTT.

This sequence joins TRBV7-2 and TRBJ2-3; 9 bases are a match to TRBD1. After removal of 3 bases from V and 3 bases from J, the junction contained 13 bases not matched to a gene. The CDR3 loop spans 18 amino acids. CDR1 is SGHTA and CDR2 is FQGNSA in the germline V gene. The CDR3 loop reads CASSLGENRDRVTDTQYF. The CDR3 DNA reads TGTGCCAGCAGCTTGGGGGAAAACCGGGACAGGGTGACAGATACGCAGTATTTT. Full variable domain (remainder filled in from reference TRBV7-2 and TRBJ2-3): GAGVSQSPSNKVTEKGKDVELRCDPISGHTALYWYRQSLGQGLEFLIYFQGNSAPDKSGLPSDRFSAERTGGSVSTLTIQRTQQEDSAVYLCASSLGENRDRVTDTQYFGPGTRLTVL.

This clone was picked up one time. The chain combines TRBV19 with TRBJ1-5; D is unclear. CDR3 length equals 14 residues. The ends were cut back, 3 bases at V and 7 bases at J, with 13 bases in the middle. Germline-derived CDR1 and CDR2 are LNHDA and SQIVND (reference sequence). The CDR3 reads CASSIRGGGQPQHF. The CDR3 region has the DNA TGTGCCAGTAGTATCAGAGGCGGTGGACAGCCCCAGCATTTT.

This chain joins TRBV19 and TRBJ2-5; maybe TRBD2 (6 bases). This CDR3 has 12 residues. Germline values: CDR1 LNHDA, CDR2 SQIVND (reference sequence). V lost 6 bases, J lost 5 bases, and 10 bases lay in between. CDR3 protein: CASRKSGETQYF. CDR3 bases: TGTGCCAGTAGGAAAAGCGGGGAGACCCAGTACTTC.

The J gene is TRBJ2-4, the V gene TRBV9, with 7 bases lining up with TRBD1. The CDR3 contains 14 residues. Per the germline V gene, CDR1 is SGDLS and CDR2 is YYNGEE. With V trimmed by 2 bases and J by 8 bases, 7 bases remained unmatched. The CDR3 bases are TGTGCCAGCAGCGTGGCGACAGGGAAGGACATTCAGTACTTC. Translated: CASSVATGKDIQYF.

The CDR3: CASSSPLGAGRTDTQYF. CDR3 sequence (DNA): TGTGCCAGCAGCTCCCCATTGGGGGCCGGTCGCACAGATACGCAGTATTTT. This chain joins TRBV7-2 and TRBJ2-3, with TRBD1 as a possible D gene (6 bases). In germline, CDR1 is SGHTA, CDR2 FQGNSA. Trimming took off 4 bases at V and 1 base at J, with 18 bases between the two ends. The CDR3 consists of 17 residues.

CDR3 DNA: TGTGCCAGCAGCTTACTAGGGGGAGATACGCAGTATTTT. This encodes CASSLLGGDTQYF. The rearrangement uses TRBV7-2 and TRBJ2-3; TRBD1 might be the D (6 bases). Germline CDR1 reads SGHTA; CDR2 reads FQGNSA. The CDR3 sequence is 13 residues long. The V and J ends lost 2 bases and 5 bases respectively, with 8 bases between them.

The count of this clone is one. The chain recombines TRBV30 with TRBJ2-7, with 12 bases lining up with TRBD1. Germline V gene lookup returns CDR1 GTSNPN and CDR2 SVGIG (reference sequence). This CDR3 region has 15 residues. V shed 4 bases and J 3 bases; nucleotides not matched to a gene: 7. The chain's CDR3 is CAWTPWDRGLYEQYF. The DNA for the CDR3 is TGTGCCTGGACCCCTTGGGACAGGGGGCTCTACGAGCAGTACTTC.

The chain combines TRBV7-2 with TRBJ2-5; D may be TRBD2 (5 bases). This CDR3 contains 14 residues. Between the trimmed V and J ends, which lost 1 base and 5 bases, there was a span of 11 bases. CDR1 is SGHTA and CDR2 is FQGNSA in the germline V gene. CDR3 bases: TGTGCCAGCAGCTTAGTCTCCAGCGGCGAGACCCAGTACTTC. As protein: CASSLVSSGETQYF.

The chain couples TRBV14 to TRBJ2-1; 7 positions match TRBD2. This CDR3 has 16 amino acids. V dropped 2 bases and J dropped 4; count of bases not matched to a gene: 8. Germline V gene sequence: CDR1 SGHDN, CDR2 FVKESK. CDR3 sequence (DNA): TGTGCCAGCAGCCAAAGTGCGGGACTACCATACAATGAGCAGTTCTTC. Its protein product is CASSQSAGLPYNEQFF.

This clone was seen once. V is TRBV5-1 and J is TRBJ2-7; 7 bases are a match to TRBD1. The CDR3 has 15 residues. The ends lost 0 bases at V and 2 bases at J; junction bases unmatched: 5. The germline gives CDR1 SGHRS, CDR2 YFSETQ. This CDR3 reads CASSLVSGGTYEQYF. CDR3 in DNA: TGCGCCAGCAGCTTGGTGTCAGGGGGAACCTACGAGCAGTACTTC.

This clone occurred a few times. The chain joins TRBV7-9 to TRBJ2-1, with D maybe TRBD1 (6 bases). CDR1 and CDR2 from the germline V gene are SEHNR and FQNEAQ (reference sequence). The V gene lost 4 bases and the J gene lost 0 bases, with 13 bases spanning the gap. This CDR3 is built from 16 residues. The CDR3 reads CASSSNRASSYNEQFF. DNA for the CDR3: TGTGCCAGCAGCTCTAACAGGGCGAGCTCCTACAATGAGCAGTTCTTC.

The chain has TRBV5-4 and TRBJ1-2; no firm D call. Deletions cut 3 bases from V and 8 bases from J, with 17 bases between. CDR1 and CDR2 from the germline V gene are SGHNT and YYREEE (reference sequence). CDR3 size: 14 residues. The CDR3 nucleotides are TGTGCCAGCAGCTGGACGGGAGGCGAAGGGGGCTACACCTTC. It translates to CASSWTGGEGGYTF. Combining the CDR3 with reference TRBV5-4 and TRBJ1-2 gives the whole variable domain ETGVTQSPTHLIKTRGQQVTLRCSSQSGHNTVSWYQQALGQGPQFIFQYYREEENGRGNFPPRFSGLQFPNYSSELNVNALELDDSALYLCASSWTGGEGGYTFGSGTRLTVV.